A selection of T cell receptor beta chains follows, all from one sample in a study of control samples from healthy donors and cancer patients. The protocol was immunoSEQ multiplex PCR, while the TCRdb copy is restricted to in-frame clones and leaves out a portion. This sample yields approximately 41,000 clones, of which about 95% are seen a single time; around 25% belongs to the top ten. The sequencing sample was made of blood. These receptors came from a man aged 55 to 69 in good health. Both conserved end residues are part of each CDR3. D genes are given only for firm matches. Size is stated for part of the rows, as once, few or many counts, or as a class when the clone is expanded.

clone size,J gene,D gene,V gene,CDR3 protein,CDR3 DNA
NA,TRBJ2-3,TRBD1,TRBV5-8,CASSVGQGFTDTQYF,TGTGCCAGCAGCGTGGGACAGGGCTTCACAGATACGCAGTATTTT
NA,TRBJ2-5,TRBD2,TRBV7-6,CASSLGSGREETQYF,TGTGCCAGCAGCTTGGGTAGCGGGAGGGAAGAGACCCAGTACTTC
NA,TRBJ2-7,TRBD1,TRBV4-1,CASSPSIGTGVEQYF,TGCGCCAGCAGTCCTTCCATCGGGACAGGGGTCGAGCAGTACTTC
NA,TRBJ1-1,NA,TRBV27,CASSHAGEAFF,TGTGCCAGCAGCCACGCAGGGGAAGCTTTCTTT
NA,TRBJ1-1,NA,TRBV6-5,CASRGHGTIDTEAFF,TGTGCCAGCAGGGGCCACGGGACAATCGACACTGAAGCTTTCTTT
NA,TRBJ2-1,NA,TRBV7-3,CASSLVGDNEQFF,TGTGCCAGCAGCTTAGTAGGGGACAATGAGCAGTTCTTC
NA,TRBJ1-2,TRBD1,TRBV5-6,CASSRDRTYGYTF,TGTGCCAGCAGCCGGGACAGGACCTATGGCTACACCTTC
NA,TRBJ2-7,NA,TRBV5-1,CASSAEGGRPYEQYF,TGCGCCAGCAGCGCGGAGGGGGGCCGACCCTACGAGCAGTACTTC
NA,TRBJ2-1,NA,TRBV13,CASSSPGNEQFF,TGTGCCAGCAGCTCCCCCGGGAATGAGCAGTTCTTC
once,TRBJ2-3,TRBD2,TRBV7-9,CASSLVLAGEDTQYF,TGTGCCAGCAGCTTGGTACTAGCGGGAGAAGATACGCAGTATTTT
NA,TRBJ1-5,NA,TRBV18,CASSPGAQPQHF,TGTGCCAGCTCACCAGGAGCTCAGCCCCAGCATTTT
NA,TRBJ2-7,NA,TRBV7-3,CASSLSGKVYEQYF,TGTGCCAGCAGCTTAAGCGGGAAAGTCTACGAGCAGTACTTC
NA,TRBJ2-5,NA,TRBV9,CASSVGSGGGETQYF,TGTGCCAGCAGCGTCGGAAGCGGAGGGGGGGAGACCCAGTACTTC
once,TRBJ2-4,NA,TRBV21-1,CASSKPSGRAGAKNIQYF,TGTGCCAGCAGCAAACCTAGCGGGAGGGCCGGGGCCAAAAACATTCAGTACTTC
NA,TRBJ1-2,NA,TRBV5-4,CASSLGRPPNYGYTF,TGTGCCAGCAGCTTAGGTAGGCCACCTAACTATGGCTACACCTTC
NA,TRBJ2-3,NA,TRBV11-3,CASSLARSTDTQYF,TGTGCCAGCAGCTTAGCGCGATCAACAGATACGCAGTATTTT
NA,TRBJ1-2,TRBD1,TRBV7-3,CASSLAPPGQGDGYTF,TGTGCCAGCAGCTTAGCTCCACCGGGACAGGGGGATGGCTACACCTTC
NA,TRBJ1-1,TRBD1,TRBV10-1,CASSESGDRGYSTEAFF,TGCGCCAGCAGTGAGTCAGGGGACAGGGGTTATAGCACTGAAGCTTTCTTT
NA,TRBJ2-3,NA,TRBV6-5,CALHSLGTDTQYF,TGTGCCCTCCACTCCCTGGGCACAGATACGCAGTATTTT
NA,TRBJ2-2,TRBD2,TRBV18,CASSPVTSGKNTGELFF,TGTGCCAGCTCACCAGTCACTAGCGGGAAGAACACCGGGGAGCTGTTTTTT
NA,TRBJ2-1,NA,TRBV10-2,CASSALDEQFF,TGCGCCAGCAGTGCTTTGGATGAGCAGTTCTTC
NA,TRBJ2-7,TRBD1,TRBV18,CASSRLQGAGGYEQYF,TGTGCCAGCTCACGACTCCAGGGGGCTGGGGGTTACGAGCAGTACTTC